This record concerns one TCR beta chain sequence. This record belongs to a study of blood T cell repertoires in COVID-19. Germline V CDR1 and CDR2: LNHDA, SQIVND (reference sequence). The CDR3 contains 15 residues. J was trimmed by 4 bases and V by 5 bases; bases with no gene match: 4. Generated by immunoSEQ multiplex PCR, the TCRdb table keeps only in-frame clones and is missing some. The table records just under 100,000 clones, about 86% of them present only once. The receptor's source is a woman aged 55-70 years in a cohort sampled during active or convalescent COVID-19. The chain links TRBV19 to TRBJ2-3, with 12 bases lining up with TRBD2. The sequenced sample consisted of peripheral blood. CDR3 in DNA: TGTGCCAGTAGTCTACGGACTAGCGGGGCAGATACGCAGTATTTT. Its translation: CASSLRTSGADTQYF.